This passage covers 18 T cell receptor beta chains from one sample sequenced in a study of cytomegalovirus exposure and HLA in healthy donors. Primers: 60 Vbeta forward and 13 Jbeta reverse. Using immunoSEQ multiplex PCR, the repertoire was profiled, and TCRdb retains in-frame clones only, with some absent. The sample totals some 200,000 clones. Material for sequencing was PBMCs. Receptors were obtained from a boy younger than 18 in good health and CMV-seronegative.

The genes are TRBV27 and TRBJ2-3; D perhaps matches TRBD2 (5 bases). This CDR3 is 13 amino acids long. Germline V CDR1 and CDR2: MNHEY, SMNVEV (reference sequence). V lost 4 bases and J 7 bases, leaving 12 bases between the germline ends. CDR3 coding DNA: TGTGCCAGCAGTTCCCCACTGACTAATACGCAGTATTTT. Its protein is CASSSPLTNTQYF.

This sequence joins TRBV11-2 and TRBJ2-7; D may be TRBD1 (6 bases). Between the trimmed V and J ends, which lost 5 bases and 2 bases, there was a span of 16 bases. From germline, CDR1 is SGHAT and CDR2 FQNNGV. The CDR3 covers 15 residues. The CDR3, as DNA: TGTGCCAGCAGCCCAAGCAGGACAGCCACCTACGAGCAGTACTTC. It codes for CASSPSRTATYEQYF. Drawing the rest from reference TRBV11-2 and TRBJ2-7, the complete variable domain is EAGVAQSPRYKIIEKRQSVAFWCNPISGHATLYWYQQILGQGPKLLIQFQNNGVVDDSQLPKDRFSAERLKGVDSTLKIQPAKLEDSAVYLCASSPSRTATYEQYFGPGTRLTVT.

The genes are TRBV25-1 and TRBJ1-6; a possible D gene is TRBD1 (5 bases). The CDR3 totals 13 residues. V lost 3 bases, J lost 10 bases, and 10 bases lay in between. Germline-derived CDR1 and CDR2 are MGHDK and SYGVNS. For the CDR3, the DNA is TGTGCCAGCAGTGACAGGGCCGGCTCACCCCTCCACTTT. This translates into CASSDRAGSPLHF.

J is TRBJ1-2 and V is TRBV5-4; D perhaps matches TRBD1 (6 bases). CDR1 SGHNT and CDR2 YYREEE come from the germline V gene (reference sequence). The CDR3 extends over 15 amino acids. Trimming took off 1 base at V and 4 bases at J, with 14 bases between the two ends. The CDR3: CASSLSTGKGYGYTF. CDR3 nucleotide sequence: TGTGCCAGCAGCTTGAGTACAGGGAAGGGCTATGGCTACACCTTC.

As concerns this clone: Other nucleotide sequences in the sample specify the same CDR3. J is TRBJ1-1 and V is TRBV2; D uncertain. Germline V gene lookup returns CDR1 SNHLY and CDR2 FYNNEI. The CDR3 contains 15 residues. Deletions cut 6 bases from V and 1 base from J, with 15 bases between. In DNA form, the CDR3 reads TGTGCCAGCAGGTTGGTCCAGGTAGGGAACACTGAAGCTTTCTTT. Translation gives CASRLVQVGNTEAFF. The whole variable domain, filled in from reference TRBV2 and TRBJ1-1, reads EPEVTQTPSHQVTQMGQEVILRCVPISNHLYFYWYRQILGQKVEFLVSFYNNEISEKSEIFDDQFSVERPDGSNFTLKIRSTKLEDSAMYFCASRLVQVGNTEAFFGQGTRLTVV.

A word on this clone: This sample includes further DNA sequences coding for the same CDR3. The chain links TRBV5-1 to TRBJ1-1, with a tentative D call TRBD1 (5 bases). Germline lookup yields CDR1 SGHRS and CDR2 YFSETQ. Trimming removed 2 bases at V and 1 base at J, with 6 bases between. CDR3 length: 13 residues. This CDR3 reads CASSLRGNTEAFF. The CDR3 region has the DNA TGCGCCAGCAGCTTAAGGGGGAACACTGAAGCTTTCTTT.

The CDR3 loop reads CSVLSPGQGARGYTF. CDR3 bases: TGCAGCGTCCTATCACCGGGACAGGGGGCTCGTGGCTACACCTTC. The chain has TRBV29-1 and TRBJ1-2; 12 bases are shared with TRBD1. After removal of 6 bases from V and 7 bases from J, the junction contained 12 bases not matched to a gene. Germline CDR1 SQVTM, CDR2 ANQGSEA. The CDR3 is 15 residues long.

This chain links TRBV20-1 with TRBJ2-7; tentatively, D is TRBD1 (6 bases). CDR1 and CDR2 from the germline V gene are DFQATT and SNEGSKA (reference sequence). The CDR3 contains 11 residues. With 5 bases removed from V and 3 bases from J, the gap between germline ends came to 8 bases. CDR3 sequence (DNA): TGCAGTGCTGCAGGGGTCTACGAGCAGTACTTC. It specifies CSAAGVYEQYF.

The chain uses TRBV7-2 and TRBJ2-3; D is perhaps TRBD1 (6 bases). The germline V gene has CDR1 SGHTA and CDR2 FQGNSA. V lost 0 bases, J lost 6 bases, and 13 bases lay in between. This CDR3 contains 15 residues. The CDR3 is CASSLAVGAGDTQYF. The CDR3 coding sequence is TGTGCCAGCAGCTTAGCGGTGGGGGCTGGGGATACGCAGTATTTT.

The V gene is TRBV4-2, the J gene TRBJ2-7; D is perhaps TRBD1 (5 bases). The germline V gene encodes CDR1 LGHNA and CDR2 YNFKEQ. The CDR3 loop spans 16 amino acids. Between the trimmed V and J ends, which lost 0 bases and 1 base, there was a span of 13 bases. The CDR3 sequence is CASSQDIGVESYEQYF. The CDR3 DNA is TGTGCCAGCAGCCAAGATATAGGGGTTGAATCCTACGAGCAGTACTTC.

This sequence joins TRBV5-1 and TRBJ2-1, with a possible D match to TRBD1 (6 bases). Trimming stripped 7 bases from V and 4 bases from J, with 15 bases between. The CDR3 contains 14 residues. CDR1 SGHRS and CDR2 YFSETQ come from the germline V gene. The CDR3 sequence: CASGKGHDYNEQFF. CDR3 coding DNA: TGCGCCAGCGGAAAGGGACACGATTACAATGAGCAGTTCTTC.

The rearrangement uses TRBV4-3 and TRBJ2-7; 7 nucleotides align to TRBD2. The CDR3 runs to 15 residues. Germline CDR1 is LGHNA and CDR2 is YSLEER. Unmatched junction bases numbered 9, after V lost 3 bases and J lost 4 bases. Written as DNA, the CDR3 is TGCGCCAGCAGCCAGACCGGGCAGGGACTATACGAGCAGTACTTC. Its protein product is CASSQTGQGLYEQYF.

DNA for the CDR3: TGCGCCAGCAGCCGCGGGACAGATTACAATGAGCAGTTCTTC. It encodes CASSRGTDYNEQFF. The chain couples TRBV4-1 to TRBJ2-1; a weak D match, TRBD1 (7 bases). Between the trimmed V and J ends, which lost 4 bases and 4 bases, there was a span of 11 bases. Germline values: CDR1 MGHRA, CDR2 YSYEKL. The CDR3 runs to 14 residues.

V is TRBV6-5 and J is TRBJ1-4; tentatively, D is TRBD1 (5 bases). Trimming left V 2 bases short and J 4 bases short, with 5 bases between. Looked up from germline, CDR1 is MNHEY and CDR2 is SVGAGI. The CDR3 consists of 13 residues. CDR3 nucleotide sequence: TGTGCCAGCAGTTACGACAGTAATGAAAAACTGTTTTTT. Residues: CASSYDSNEKLFF.

The chain couples TRBV30 to TRBJ2-7, with 12 bases identical to TRBD1. After removal of 7 bases from V and 5 bases from J, the junction contained 6 bases not matched to a gene. Looked up from germline, CDR1 is GTSNPN and CDR2 is SVGIG (reference sequence). This CDR3 comprises 13 residues. The CDR3 here is CAYGTGGRDEQYF. DNA of the CDR3: TGTGCCTATGGGACAGGGGGCCGGGACGAGCAGTACTTC.

The CDR3 here is CASQSVFGGLAGGNTISYEQYF. For the CDR3, the DNA is TGTGCCAGCCAATCAGTTTTTGGCGGACTAGCGGGGGGTAACACCATTTCCTACGAGCAGTACTTC. This sequence joins TRBV28 and TRBJ2-7; TRBD2 aligns across 14 bases. Germline loops: CDR1 MDHEN, CDR2 SYDVKM. The V and J ends lost 8 bases and 1 base, in that order; junction bases with no gene match: 25. This CDR3 is built from 22 residues.

In DNA form, the CDR3 reads TGTGCCAGCTCCCAAAGGACTCTAGCGGGGCCCCAAGAGACCCAGTACTTC. Residues: CASSQRTLAGPQETQYF. The V call is TRBV18, the J call TRBJ2-5; 9 bases line up with TRBD2. The germline CDR1 and CDR2 sequences are KGHSH and LQKENI. The CDR3 spans 17 residues. V shed 6 bases, J shed 1 base, and the junction held 12 bases outside the gene matches. The full variable domain, completed using reference TRBV18 and TRBJ2-5, is NAGVMQNPRHLVRRRGQEARLRCSPMKGHSHVYWYRQLPEEGLKFMVYLQKENIIDESGMPKERFSAEFPKEGPSILRIQQVVRGDSAAYFCASSQRTLAGPQETQYFGPGTRLLVL.

The J gene is TRBJ2-1, the V gene TRBV9, with 10 bases fitting TRBD2. V gave up 4 bases and J gave up 0 bases; unmatched junction bases: 7. From germline, CDR1 is SGDLS and CDR2 YYNGEE. The CDR3 sequence is 17 residues long. The CDR3 bases are TGTGCCAGCAGCCCCCCGGGACTAGCGATCTCCTACAATGAGCAGTTCTTC. Translating it yields CASSPPGLAISYNEQFF.